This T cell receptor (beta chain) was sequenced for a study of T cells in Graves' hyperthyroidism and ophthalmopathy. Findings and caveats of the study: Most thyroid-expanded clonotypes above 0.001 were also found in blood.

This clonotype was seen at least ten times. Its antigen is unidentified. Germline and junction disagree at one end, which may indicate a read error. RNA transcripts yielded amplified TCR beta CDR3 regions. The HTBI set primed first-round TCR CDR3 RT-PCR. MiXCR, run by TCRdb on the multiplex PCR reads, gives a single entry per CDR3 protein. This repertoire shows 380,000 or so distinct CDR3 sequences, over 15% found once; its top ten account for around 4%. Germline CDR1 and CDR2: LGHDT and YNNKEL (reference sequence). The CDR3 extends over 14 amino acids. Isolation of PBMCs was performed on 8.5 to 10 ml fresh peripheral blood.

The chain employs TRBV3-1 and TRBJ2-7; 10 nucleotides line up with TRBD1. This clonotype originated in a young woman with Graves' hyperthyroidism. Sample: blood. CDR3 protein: CASNQEGTGVEQYF. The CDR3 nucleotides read TGTGCCAGCAACCAAGAAGGGACAGGGGTCGAGCAGTACTTC.